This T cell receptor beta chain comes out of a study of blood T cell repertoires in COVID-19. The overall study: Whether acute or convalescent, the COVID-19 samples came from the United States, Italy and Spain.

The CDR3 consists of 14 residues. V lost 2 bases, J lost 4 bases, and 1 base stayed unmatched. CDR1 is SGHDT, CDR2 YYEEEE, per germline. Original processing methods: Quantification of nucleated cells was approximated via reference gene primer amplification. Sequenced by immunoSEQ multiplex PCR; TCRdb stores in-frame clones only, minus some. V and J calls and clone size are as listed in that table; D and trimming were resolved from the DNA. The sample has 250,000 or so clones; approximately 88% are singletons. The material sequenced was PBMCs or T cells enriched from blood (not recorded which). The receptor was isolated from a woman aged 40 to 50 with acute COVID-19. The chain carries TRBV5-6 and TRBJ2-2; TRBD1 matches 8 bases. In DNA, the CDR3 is TGTGCCAGCAGCTTCGACAGGGGCACCGGGGAGCTGTTTTTT. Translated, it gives CASSFDRGTGELFF.